The present entry profiles one TCR beta chain with its context. Its antigen remains undetermined. Base quality data are lacking; no much larger clone is found one base away. The collaborating institutions used their own protocols to collect whole blood in K2EDTA tubes. For TCRbeta analysis, collaborators shipped samples in one of three forms: frozen whole blood, isolated PBMCs, or DNA extracted from either of those sample types. This entry belongs to a study of blood T cell repertoires in COVID-19 (dated by TCRdb to about 2020). Regarding the research as a whole: Collaborator samples came from the United States, Italy and Spain and covered acute and convalescent phases of COVID-19. The material from the prospective study consisted of cDNA or gDNA derived from T cells, B-cell-depleted T cells, or PBMCs. The dataset comprised deeply sampled blood TCRbeta repertoires from subjects exposed to, actively infected with, or recovered from COVID-19. The repertoires were released in a freely available public database meant as a resource for research on the immune response to SARS-CoV-2. Samples came from the ongoing ImmuneRACE study (first 160 participants) plus 1,254 subjects from 6 global collaborators. Nearly every sample came with metadata listing a de-identified subject ID, COVID-19 status, age in years and sex. Where HLA class I and class II types were available, the types were taken from metadata supplied by the sample provider, not from assay-based typing.

TCRbeta CDR3 regions were amplified from genomic DNA by means of the immunoSEQ Assay, a bias-controlled multiplex PCR. From the authors' description of their analysis: Nucleated cell counts per sample were estimated from amplification of reference gene primers within the assay. To quantify the absolute abundance of each unique TCRbeta CDR3 rearrangement, sequence reads were collapsed and filtered. For each sample, productive Simpson clonality was calculated as the square root of Simpson's diversity index over productive rearrangements. Not all clones reach the TCRdb copy of this immuneACCESS table, which keeps in-frame sequences only. Checked studies attribute under half of the gap to unresolved V genes and leave the rest unexplained. V, J and clone size reflect that table, while D and trimming were determined from the DNA. Within this sample are approximately 74,000 clones, with around nine tenths of them counted one time only. The top ten hold about 1.2% of the sample.

The research as a whole found: The amount of clinical and demographic metadata varied by source and participant and was provided uncurated.

From V the trimming removes 3 bases and from J it removes 7 bases, while the gene matches leave 2 bases of the junction unaccounted for. From the cysteine through the phenylalanine, the CDR3 covers 14 amino acids. Of all the DNA, just the CDR3 is kept, 42 bases in frame from base 1. CDR1 MNHEY and CDR2 SMNVEV are derived from the germline V gene (reference sequence). The sequencing sample was made of peripheral blood. This sequence originates from a woman aged 55-70 years with acute or convalescent COVID-19. The V and J segments used are TRBV27 and TRBJ1-6, and 8 bases in between align with TRBD1. In nucleotide form, the sequence is TGTGCCAGCAGTTTGAGACAGGGGAATTCACCCCTCCACTTT. This codes for CASSLRQGNSPLHF.